A selection of T cell receptor beta chains follows, all from one sample in a study of cytomegalovirus exposure and HLA in healthy donors. Some clones are missing from TCRdb's copy, which holds only in-frame ones; the method was immunoSEQ multiplex PCR. The data hold 180,000 or so clones, with around three quarters observed a single time. The sequenced sample was PBMCs. These receptors all come from a woman in her 30s in good health and CMV-seropositive. Both conserved end residues are part of each CDR3. A D gene is named only where the DNA matches it firmly. Only part of the rows carry a size: once, few, many, or a class if the clone is expanded.

cdr3_aa | cdr3_nt | v_call | d_call | j_call | clone_size
CASSRPGQGYGYTF | TGTGCCAGCAGTCGGCCGGGACAGGGGTATGGCTACACCTTC | TRBV6-5 | TRBD1 | TRBJ1-2 | .
CASSHRSGGLYTDTQYF | TGCGCCAGCAGCCATCGTAGCGGGGGGTTATACACAGATACGCAGTATTTT | TRBV4-3 | TRBD2 | TRBJ2-3 | once
CASSYSPEGSYTF | TGTGCCAGCAGTTACTCCCCGGAGGGCAGCTACACCTTC | TRBV6-6 | . | TRBJ1-2 | once
CASSPAGAQETQYF | TGCGCCAGCAGCCCGGCGGGGGCTCAAGAGACCCAGTACTTC | TRBV5-1 | . | TRBJ2-5 | .
CASSNPGQGNNEQFF | TGCGCCAGCAGTAATCCGGGACAGGGGAACAATGAGCAGTTCTTC | TRBV10-1 | TRBD1 | TRBJ2-1 | few
CASKGHFGTEAFF | TGTGCCAGCAAAGGCCACTTCGGGACTGAAGCTTTCTTT | TRBV6-6 | . | TRBJ1-1 | few
CASSSYRGQAYEQYF | TGTGCCAGCAGCTCATACAGGGGGCAAGCCTACGAGCAGTACTTC | TRBV13 | TRBD1 | TRBJ2-7 | .
CASRHQGKWETQYF | TGTGCCAGCAGGCACCAGGGGAAGTGGGAGACCCAGTACTTC | TRBV6-5 | . | TRBJ2-5 | .
CASSLEFETSRHEQFF | TGTGCCAGCAGCTTAGAGTTTGAGACTAGCAGGCATGAGCAGTTCTTC | TRBV7-8 | TRBD2 | TRBJ2-1 | .
CASSEYRGGSSYEQYF | TGCGCCAGCAGTGAGTATAGGGGAGGGAGCTCCTACGAGCAGTACTTC | TRBV10-2 | TRBD2 | TRBJ2-7 | .
CASRQGTYNEQFF | TGTGCCAGTAGACAGGGGACCTACAATGAGCAGTTCTTC | TRBV7-9 | TRBD1 | TRBJ2-1 | once
CAWSVQGPETGQPQHF | TGTGCCTGGAGTGTACAAGGGCCAGAGACAGGGCAGCCCCAGCATTTT | TRBV30 | TRBD1 | TRBJ1-5 | .
CASRQRLAGSSYEQYF | TGTGCCAGCAGACAGAGACTAGCTGGGAGCTCCTACGAGCAGTACTTC | TRBV7-2 | TRBD2 | TRBJ2-7 | few
CASSQGRAEKLFF | TGTGCCAGCAGCCAGGGGAGGGCTGAAAAACTGTTTTTT | TRBV5-6 | . | TRBJ1-4 | .
CASRGTESYGYTF | TGTGCCAGCAGGGGGACAGAGAGCTATGGCTACACCTTC | TRBV27 | TRBD1 | TRBJ1-2 | .
CASSPPGQGRPQHF | TGTGCCAGTAGTCCCCCCGGACAGGGTCGACCCCAGCATTTT | TRBV19 | TRBD1 | TRBJ1-5 | .
CASSEAGLADYEQYF | TGTGCCAGCAGTGAAGCGGGACTAGCGGACTACGAGCAGTACTTC | TRBV2 | TRBD2 | TRBJ2-7 | .
CSAALEETQYF | TGCAGTGCTGCGTTAGAAGAGACCCAGTACTTC | TRBV20-1 | . | TRBJ2-5 | once
CSAGRRGGLYGYTF | TGCAGCGCGGGGCGGAGGGGGGGCCTCTATGGCTACACCTTC | TRBV29-1 | . | TRBJ1-2 | .
CAISGTGGWEKLFF | TGTGCCATCAGTGGGACAGGGGGTTGGGAAAAACTGTTTTTT | TRBV10-3 | TRBD1 | TRBJ1-4 | .
CARDHGTLKNTGELFF | TGTGCCAGAGACCACGGGACTCTGAAGAACACCGGGGAGCTGTTTTTT | TRBV19 | . | TRBJ2-2 | .
CASSEMGSGANGLTF | TGTGCCAGCAGTGAAATGGGTAGTGGGGCCAACGGCCTGACTTTC | TRBV6-4 | . | TRBJ2-6 | .
CASSIGTSGGETQYF | TGTGCCAGCAGCATTGGGACTAGCGGGGGAGAGACCCAGTACTTC | TRBV5-6 | TRBD2 | TRBJ2-5 | .
CASGLVLGEGRPNYGYTF | TGTGCTAGTGGTTTGGTACTAGGAGAGGGCAGGCCCAACTATGGCTACACCTTC | TRBV12-5 | . | TRBJ1-2 | .
CASSRAPSGGLSTDTQYF | TGTGCCAGCAGCCGAGCCCCTAGCGGGGGCCTTAGCACAGATACGCAGTATTTT | TRBV7-2 | TRBD2 | TRBJ2-3 | .
CASEAAGDYGYTF | TGTGCCAGCGAGGCGGCAGGGGACTATGGCTACACCTTC | TRBV28 | . | TRBJ1-2 | .
CSVSDRVQGYTF | TGCAGCGTCTCAGACAGGGTACAAGGCTACACCTTC | TRBV29-1 | TRBD1 | TRBJ1-2 | .
CSVVQPGVMQYF | TGCAGCGTTGTTCAGCCCGGAGTGATGCAGTATTTT | TRBV29-1 | . | TRBJ2-3 | .
CASSKVGPDRDNEQFF | TGTGCCAGCAGCAAAGTGGGGCCAGATAGAGACAATGAGCAGTTCTTC | TRBV21-1 | . | TRBJ2-1 | .
CASSEAPGLATDTQYF | TGTGCCAGCAGTGAAGCCCCGGGACTAGCAACAGATACGCAGTATTTT | TRBV6-1 | TRBD2 | TRBJ2-3 | .
CASSSGTGSGGTIYF | TGTGCCAGCAGCTCGGGGACAGGGTCCGGAGGCACCATATATTTT | TRBV7-2 | TRBD1 | TRBJ1-3 | .
CASSRLLAGDNEQFF | TGCGCCAGCAGCCGATTACTAGCGGGGGACAATGAGCAGTTCTTC | TRBV4-3 | TRBD2 | TRBJ2-1 | .
CASRDSSSYEQYF | TGTGCCAGTAGGGACTCGAGCTCCTACGAGCAGTACTTC | TRBV14 | . | TRBJ2-7 | .
CASSLGAPSYYNEQFF | TGTGCCAGCAGCCTGGGGGCACCATCCTACTACAATGAGCAGTTCTTC | TRBV7-2 | . | TRBJ2-1 | .
CASSEGDRGLKLFF | TGTGCCAGCAGTGAAGGGGACAGGGGGCTAAAACTGTTTTTT | TRBV6-5 | TRBD1 | TRBJ1-4 | .
CASNYLGEAGELFF | TGTGCCAGCAACTACCTCGGGGAAGCCGGGGAGCTGTTTTTT | TRBV4-2 | . | TRBJ2-2 | .